The 32 T cell receptor beta chains listed next were all sequenced from one sample in a study of beta chain features in type 1 diabetes (dated by TCRdb to between 2017 and 2018). Findings and caveats that apply to the study as a whole: In all four CD4+ subsets, TCRB CDR3 length was moderately but significantly shorter in type 1 diabetes patients.

Their antigen targets remain unknown. The library was made by the immunoSEQ multiplex PCR assay. The High Capacity cDNA Reverse Transcription Kit was used to reverse transcribe all of the isolated RNA, meaning that expressed TCRB transcripts were what got sequenced. The table was pulled from immuneACCESS by TCRdb, which kept in-frame rearrangements only. Such tables lose some clones; where checked, under half of the loss comes from unresolved V genes, and the rest has no known cause. For this sample the table gives about 710,000 clones, of which roughly 13% were detected only once. 0.035% to 0.045% of the sample goes to the ten largest clones. The sample consisted of naive CD4+ T cells from blood. In light of the paper, this sample's cell subset or site label describes: true naive CD4+ T cells. The receptors come from a man aged 18 to 29 with type 1 diabetes.

V usage is TRBV6-1 and J usage is TRBJ2-1, with D possibly matching TRBD2 (5 bases). The ends were cut back, 4 bases at V and 7 bases at J, with 17 bases in the middle. This CDR3 has 15 amino acids. Looked up from germline, CDR1 is MNHNS and CDR2 is SASEGT. The chain's CDR3 is CASSVRTPWDNEQFF. As DNA, the CDR3 is TGTGCCAGCAGTGTAAGGACTCCTTGGGATAATGAGCAGTTCTTC.

The chain couples TRBV5-1 to TRBJ2-2; 11 positions match TRBD2. In germline, CDR1 is SGHRS, CDR2 YFSETQ. This CDR3 has 18 residues. The trim removed 4 bases at V and 2 bases at J, leaving 10 bases unmatched. CDR3 nucleotide sequence: TGCGCCAGCAGCCTCCACCGAGGGACTAGCGGAAACACCGGGGAGCTGTTTTTT. Encoded protein: CASSLHRGTSGNTGELFF.

Note on this clone: One junction end does not reproduce the germline sequence, and a read error may be involved. V is TRBV19 and J is TRBJ2-1; D perhaps matches TRBD1 (6 bases). The CDR3 runs to 9 residues. Per the germline V gene, CDR1 is LNHDA and CDR2 is SQIVND (reference sequence). This CDR3 reads CADRSGQLF. CDR3 sequence (DNA): TGTGCCGACCGGTCGGGACAACTCTTC.

The chain links TRBV28 to TRBJ2-7; 8 nucleotides line up with TRBD1. Germline trimming cut 7 bases from V and 4 bases from J; bases unmatched to any gene: 12. The V gene's germline CDR1 is MDHEN and CDR2 SYDVKM. The CDR3 sequence is 15 residues long. The DNA of the CDR3 is TGTGCCAGCACCCGGACTGACAGGGGTCTGTACGAGCAGTACTTC. This translates into CASTRTDRGLYEQYF.

The V and J genes are TRBV6-1 and TRBJ2-6; no definite D call. CDR1 and CDR2 (germline): MNHNS, SASEGT. This CDR3 has 15 amino acids. V lost 1 base and J 8 bases, leaving 12 bases between the germline ends. CDR3 sequence reads: CASSEGVGSSNVLTF. The CDR3, as DNA: TGTGCCAGCAGTGAAGGGGTAGGGTCGTCCAACGTCCTGACTTTC.

The CDR3 reads CASSYGLSYEQYF. CDR3 sequence (DNA): TGTGCCAGCAGTTATGGATTATCCTACGAGCAGTACTTC. The chain couples TRBV6-6 to TRBJ2-7; D unclear. V shed 3 bases and J shed 1 base, with 7 bases lying between them. Looked up from germline, CDR1 is MNHNY and CDR2 is SVGAGI (reference sequence). The CDR3 extends over 13 amino acids.

The V gene is TRBV5-4, the J gene TRBJ2-7, with D possibly being TRBD1 (6 bases). From germline, CDR1 is SGHNT and CDR2 YYREEE (reference sequence). CDR3 size: 14 residues. V lost 7 bases, J lost 4 bases, and 18 bases lay in between. The CDR3 DNA is TGTGCCAGCCGGGACAATCGATTGGAATACGAGCAGTACTTC. Translating it yields CASRDNRLEYEQYF.

This clone was counted between two and nine times. This chain links TRBV7-2 with TRBJ2-3, with a weak D call TRBD2 (6 bases). This CDR3 is 14 amino acids long. Germline V CDR1 and CDR2: SGHTA, FQGNSA. The V end lost 1 base, the J end lost 6 bases, and 11 bases lay between the germline ends. The DNA of the CDR3 is TGTGCCAGCAGCTTAGTCTCGGGGAGGGATACGCAGTATTTT. It codes for CASSLVSGRDTQYF.

CDR3 protein: CASSLDVNGVEQFF. The CDR3 coding sequence is TGCGCCAGCAGCTTGGACGTTAATGGGGTTGAGCAGTTCTTC. The chain couples TRBV5-1 to TRBJ2-1; D unclear. This CDR3 is 14 amino acids long. V gave up 0 bases and J gave up 9 bases, with 13 bases separating them. Germline values: CDR1 SGHRS, CDR2 YFSETQ.

This clone was counted only a few times. This chain uses TRBV11-1 with TRBJ1-2; possible D gene TRBD1, 5 bases. The CDR3 sequence is 12 residues long. The V end lost 4 bases, the J end lost 6 bases, and 9 bases lay between the germline ends. Germline V gene lookup returns CDR1 SGHAT and CDR2 FQDESV (reference sequence). The CDR3 protein is CASSWGEDGYTF. CDR3 bases: TGTGCCAGCAGCTGGGGCGAGGATGGCTACACCTTC. Using reference TRBV11-1 and TRBJ1-2 for the parts outside the CDR3, the full variable domain is EAEVAQSPRYKITEKSQAVAFWCDPISGHATLYWYRQILGQGPELLVQFQDESVVDDSQLPKDRFSAERLKGVDSTLKIQPAELGDSAMYLCASSWGEDGYTFGSGTRLTVV.

The gene calls are TRBV21-1 and TRBJ1-5; the DNA was not compared with TRBD1, the D call given in the table. TRBV21-1 is labeled a pseudogene. The CDR3 runs 15 residues. CDR3 region: CASSKKGNSNQPQHF. The DNA of the CDR3 is TGTGCCAGCAGCAAAAAGGGGAATAGCAATCAGCCCCAGCATTTT.

This clone appeared a few times. The chain carries TRBV30 and TRBJ2-5; tentative D call: TRBD1 (5 bases). Germline CDR1 is GTSNPN and CDR2 is SVGIG (reference sequence). The ends were cut back, 2 bases at V and 1 base at J, with 11 bases in the middle. The CDR3 is 14 amino acids. The CDR3 sequence is CAWSRGHLQETQYF. The CDR3 DNA reads TGTGCCTGGAGTCGCGGACACCTCCAAGAGACCCAGTACTTC.

This clone was counted only a few times. The chain links TRBV6-5 to TRBJ1-1; D is undetermined. The germline V gene encodes CDR1 MNHEY and CDR2 SVGAGI. V was clipped by 6 bases and J by 4 bases, with 9 bases between them. The CDR3 loop spans 12 amino acids. The CDR3 sequence: CASSAQGTEAFF. For the CDR3, the DNA is TGTGCCAGCAGCGCGCAAGGCACTGAAGCTTTCTTT.

This clone appeared a few times. This rearrangement joins TRBV9 to TRBJ2-1; D tentatively reads TRBD1 or TRBD2 (5 bases each). V lost 0 bases and J lost 8, with 15 bases in between. CDR1 is SGDLS and CDR2 is YYNGEE in the germline V gene. This CDR3 spans 15 amino acids. Here the CDR3 reads CASSVVGDRAHEQFF. For the CDR3, the DNA is TGTGCCAGCAGCGTAGTAGGGGACCGCGCACATGAGCAGTTCTTC. Full variable domain (rest looked up from reference TRBV9 and TRBJ2-1): DSGVTQTPKHLITATGQRVTLRCSPRSGDLSVYWYQQSLDQGLQFLIQYYNGEERAKGNILERFSAQQFPDLHSELNLSSLELGDSALYFCASSVVGDRAHEQFFGPGTRLTVL.

This chain's CDR3 is CASTRISTGELFF. CDR3 DNA: TGTGCCAGCACGCGGATCAGCACCGGGGAGCTGTTTTTT. The gene calls are TRBV7-2 and TRBJ2-2; D is ambiguous. V lost 7 bases and J lost 4, with 10 bases in between. The CDR3 is 13 amino acids. Germline CDR1 reads SGHTA; CDR2 reads FQGNSA. The variable domain in full, with the rest retrieved from reference TRBV7-2 and TRBJ2-2, is GAGVSQSPSNKVTEKGKDVELRCDPISGHTALYWYRQSLGQGLEFLIYFQGNSAPDKSGLPSDRFSAERTGGSVSTLTIQRTQQEDSAVYLCASTRISTGELFFGEGSRLTVL.

This chain connects TRBV30 to TRBJ2-2, with D hard to call. The CDR3 sequence is 16 residues long. Looked up from germline, CDR1 is GTSNPN and CDR2 is SVGIG (reference sequence). Between the trimmed V and J ends, which lost 1 base and 2 bases, there was a span of 14 bases. Here the CDR3 DNA reads TGTGCCTGGAGTGACCGGGCCCGGGCAAACACCGGGGAGCTGTTTTTT. Protein: CAWSDRARANTGELFF.

This chain uses TRBV28 with TRBJ1-1; no clear D. V was pared by 7 bases and J by 1 base, with 13 bases between. Germline lookup yields CDR1 MDHEN and CDR2 SYDVKM. The CDR3 consists of 14 residues. Written as DNA, the CDR3 is TGTGCCAGCATCATAAAGGGTAAGAACACTGAAGCTTTCTTT. Translated, it gives CASIIKGKNTEAFF.

This chain links TRBV12-5 with TRBJ2-3; TRBD2 matches at 10 bases. Per the germline V gene, CDR1 is LGHNT and CDR2 is FRNRAP. The CDR3 is 15 residues long. J gave up 5 bases and V 4 bases, and 6 bases lay outside the gene matches. The DNA for the CDR3 is TGTGCTAGTGGTTATGGACTAGCGGCTCGAGATACGCAGTATTTT. Its translation is CASGYGLAARDTQYF. Filled out from reference TRBV12-5 and TRBJ2-3, the complete variable domain reads DARVTQTPRHKVTEMGQEVTMRCQPILGHNTVFWYRQTMMQGLELLAYFRNRAPLDDSGMPKDRFSAEMPDATLATLKIQPSEPRDSAVYFCASGYGLAARDTQYFGPGTRLTVL.

V and J are TRBV7-3 and TRBJ2-1; D is unresolved. Trimming took 3 bases from V and 9 from J, leaving 9 bases between them. Germline CDR1 reads SGHTA; CDR2 reads FQGTGA. The CDR3 spans 12 residues. CDR3 residues: CASSLPGTEQFF. CDR3 DNA sequence: TGTGCCAGCAGCTTGCCTGGTACTGAGCAGTTCTTC. The variable domain in full, completed from reference TRBV7-3 and TRBJ2-1, reads GAGVSQTPSNKVTEKGKYVELRCDPISGHTALYWYRQSLGQGPEFLIYFQGTGAADDSGLPNDRFFAVRPEGSVSTLKIQRTERGDSAVYLCASSLPGTEQFFGPGTRLTVL.

This clone came up a few times. The chain recombines TRBV27 with TRBJ2-3; tentatively, D is TRBD2 (6 bases). V lost 5 bases and J 2 bases, leaving 14 bases between the germline ends. CDR3 length equals 15 residues. CDR1 and CDR2 (germline): MNHEY, SMNVEV (reference sequence). CDR3 protein: CASSPRRADTDTQYF. The CDR3 region has the DNA TGTGCCAGCAGTCCCCGGAGGGCAGACACAGATACGCAGTATTTT.

The sample holds a few counts of this clone. The gene calls are TRBV27 and TRBJ2-3; D is undetermined. The CDR3 has 15 amino acids. The germline V gene has CDR1 MNHEY and CDR2 SMNVEV (reference sequence). V was shortened by 5 bases and J by 1 base, with 13 bases between the two germline ends. The CDR3 here is CASSPLDIRTDTQYF. The CDR3 region has the DNA TGTGCCAGCAGTCCCCTAGACATCCGCACAGATACGCAGTATTTT.

The chain has TRBV14 and TRBJ2-7; 10 nucleotides match TRBD1. Germline assignment: CDR1 SGHDN and CDR2 FVKESK. CDR3 length: 17 residues. The V segment lost 1 base and the J segment 4 bases; nucleotides outside the gene matches: 10. The CDR3 region is CASSQVGGQGFRYEQYF. The CDR3 DNA follows: TGTGCCAGCAGCCAAGTGGGGGGACAGGGGTTCAGGTACGAGCAGTACTTC.

This clone appeared many times. The sample contains more than one DNA sequence encoding this CDR3. This chain joins TRBV11-2 and TRBJ2-3; tentative D call: TRBD1 (6 bases). Germline V lookup: CDR1 SGHAT, CDR2 FQNNGV. V was shortened by 3 bases and J by 2 bases, with 9 bases between the two germline ends. The CDR3 totals 14 residues. In DNA form, the CDR3 reads TGTGCCAGCAGCTTCCAGGGGTTCACAGATACGCAGTATTTT. It specifies CASSFQGFTDTQYF.

V gene TRBV6-5 combines with J gene TRBJ1-4, with D unclear. The CDR3 is 12 residues long. CDR1 MNHEY and CDR2 SVGAGI come from the germline V gene. V was cut by 5 bases and J by 7 bases, with 8 bases left in between. CDR3 in amino acids: CASSSRSEKLFF. CDR3 sequence (DNA): TGTGCCAGCAGTAGCAGGAGTGAAAAACTGTTTTTT.

This clone was recorded a few times. The rearrangement links TRBV30 to TRBJ2-7; no firm D call. The length of the CDR3 is 12 residues. Germline CDR1 reads GTSNPN; CDR2 reads SVGIG (reference sequence). The V and J ends lost 1 base and 1 base respectively, with 5 bases between them. The CDR3: CAWSGRSYEQYF. In DNA form, the CDR3 reads TGTGCCTGGAGTGGCAGATCCTACGAGCAGTACTTC.

The table lists this clone with a few counts. The CDR3 region is CATQGQGMNTEAFF. CDR3 sequence (DNA): TGTGCCACCCAAGGACAGGGGATGAACACTGAAGCTTTCTTT. This chain uses TRBV19 with TRBJ1-1; TRBD1 matches 9 bases. The CDR3 is 14 amino acids. The germline V gene has CDR1 LNHDA and CDR2 SQIVND (reference sequence). After removal of 10 bases from V and 0 bases from J, the junction contained 6 bases not matched to a gene.

This clone was detected only a few times. The gene calls are TRBV19 and TRBJ1-1; D call uncertain. V was cut by 5 bases and J by 1 base, with 11 bases left in between. The CDR3 contains 14 residues. From germline, CDR1 is LNHDA and CDR2 SQIVND (reference sequence). The CDR3 is CASSLAVRNTEAFF. CDR3 nucleotide sequence: TGTGCCAGTAGTCTAGCCGTAAGGAACACTGAAGCTTTCTTT.

Here the CDR3 reads CASSQFTANYGYTF. The CDR3 DNA reads as TGCGCCAGCAGCCAATTCACCGCTAACTATGGCTACACCTTC. The chain carries TRBV4-3 and TRBJ1-2; D gene uncertain. The CDR3 loop spans 14 amino acids. V was trimmed by 2 bases and J by 0 bases, leaving 7 bases between them. Germline-derived CDR1 and CDR2 are LGHNA and YSLEER.

This clone was seen a few times. The chain combines TRBV9 with TRBJ2-1; 11 nucleotides match TRBD1. Looked up from germline, CDR1 is SGDLS and CDR2 is YYNGEE. J gave up 9 bases and V 3 bases, and 11 bases lay outside the gene matches. CDR3 length: 16 residues. As DNA, the CDR3 is TGTGCCAGCAGCGCAGGACCGGGACAGGGGGGGCGTGAGCAGTTCTTC. Translating it yields CASSAGPGQGGREQFF.

The chain recombines TRBV6-5 with TRBJ1-1, with D tentatively TRBD1 (6 bases). Germline V gene data show CDR1 as MNHEY and CDR2 as SVGAGI. This CDR3 has 13 residues. Trimming removed 8 bases from V and 1 base from J, with 11 bases in between. The CDR3 DNA follows: TGTGCCAGCCGGCGGGGGGCGAACACTGAAGCTTTCTTT. Translated: CASRRGANTEAFF.

The rearrangement links TRBV11-2 to TRBJ2-7; 11 bases map to TRBD1. Germline V CDR1 and CDR2: SGHAT, FQNNGV. V was clipped by 5 bases and J by 4 bases; unmatched bases: 7. CDR3 length: 15 residues. The chain's CDR3 is CASSTTGTGGYEQYF. CDR3 DNA: TGTGCCAGCAGCACGACCGGGACAGGGGGTTACGAGCAGTACTTC.

The chain combines TRBV30 with TRBJ2-7; tentatively, D is TRBD1 (5 bases). The V gene lost 2 bases and the J gene lost 7 bases, with 9 bases spanning the gap. Germline lookup yields CDR1 GTSNPN and CDR2 SVGIG (reference sequence). The CDR3 consists of 11 residues. The CDR3 DNA sequence: TGTGCCTGGAGTTACAGGTTAGAGCAGTACTTC. This gives the protein CAWSYRLEQYF.